The sequence of this TCR beta chain was determined in a study of CD8+ T cells in alopecia areata. Looking at the study overall: Donors of skin were C3H/HeJ mice aged roughly 6-13 months with spontaneous alopecia, and recipients were roughly 6-11-week-old female C3H/HeJ mice.

Ten or more counts support this clone. Its target is not known. The protein given in TCRdb and the translation of the DNA differ at residue 10, and the sequence presented here derives from the DNA. Mouse gene names apply. The read finishes 3 residues shy of the CDR3 end, and the germline J gene is used to complete it. General study points: Patients shared TCRs less clearly than mice did, possibly owing to HLA. When scalp samples are sequenced, resident alphabeta T cells of normal skin are also captured.

The germline gives CDR1 NNHDY, CDR2 SYVADS. Trimming removed 6 bases at V and 3 bases at J, with 10 bases between. The CDR3 has 13 amino acids. Extracted RNA was reverse transcribed into cDNA, the sequencing template. The method was immunoSEQ multiplex PCR; TCRdb's version includes in-frame clones alone and lacks a portion of them. The sample presents around 110,000 clones, none singletons. J is TRBJ1-3 and V is TRBV13-3; D possibly corresponds to TRBD1 (6 bases). Sequencing used lesional skin. The sequence was collected from a C3H/HeJ mouse with alopecia areata. The MHC haplotype recorded for the strain is H2-k. The covered CDR3 bases are TGTGCCAGCACCACAGGGTATGGAAATACG. Its protein is CASTTGYGNT. The whole CDR3 sequence is CASTTGYGNTLYF.